These 5 T cell receptor beta chains were all obtained from the same sample, sequenced in a study of glioma-infiltrating T cells. Amplification of TCR alpha and beta CDR3 regions from RNA used iRepertoire nested multiplex PCR. Each CDR3 protein gets one entry after TCRdb re-called the multiplex PCR reads with MiXCR. The sample consists of around 180,000 distinct CDR3 sequences, 43% of them appearing once. Sequenced material: glioma tissue, nonneoplastic brain tissue, or PBMCs (not recorded which). These receptors came from a human donor with low-grade glioma or glioblastoma, undergoing nonglioma brain surgery, or in good health (not recorded which).

As for this clonotype: A single base separates this from a much larger clone, so it may be a read error. The V and J genes are TRBV2 and TRBJ1-1, with D perhaps matching TRBD1 (6 bases). Germline-derived CDR1 and CDR2 are SNHLY and FYNNEI. The CDR3 runs to 12 residues. CDR3 protein: CASSERTDEALF. The CDR3 region has the DNA TGTGCCAGCAGTGAAAGGACAGATGAAGCTTTGTTT.

Details on this clonotype: Germline and junction disagree at one end, which may indicate a read error. V usage is TRBV6-2 or TRBV6-3 and J usage is TRBJ2-2; D may match TRBD1 or TRBD2 (7 bases each). The CDR3 runs to 14 residues. CDR1 and CDR2 from the germline V gene are MNHEY and SVGEGT. CDR3 loop: CASQGGWGTGEPFF. As DNA, the CDR3 is TGTGCCAGCCAGGGGGGGTGGGGCACCGGGGAGCCGTTTTTT.

Ten or more counts support this clonotype. This CDR3 is CAIRSGTSTDTQYF. CDR3 coding DNA: TGTGCCATACGGAGCGGGACTAGCACAGATACGCAGTATTTT. The genes are TRBV10-3 and TRBJ2-3; 7 bases are a match to TRBD2. J lost 0 bases, V lost 9 bases, and 6 bases had no gene match. This CDR3 has 14 amino acids. Germline assignment: CDR1 ENHRY and CDR2 SYGVKD.

This clonotype was observed many times. The chain joins TRBV6-1 to TRBJ2-1; 9 nucleotides line up with TRBD2. CDR1 and CDR2 from the germline V gene are MNHNS and SASEGT. The ends lost 8 bases at V and 5 bases at J; junction bases unmatched: 10. The length of the CDR3 is 15 residues. CDR3 sequence reads: CASYNPWTSDNEQFF. The CDR3 nucleotides are TGTGCCAGCTACAATCCGTGGACTAGCGACAATGAGCAGTTCTTC.

The CDR3 protein is CASSPLISGISSDTQYF. The CDR3 DNA sequence: TGTGCCAGCTCACCCCTAATTAGCGGGATCTCGTCGGATACGCAGTATTTT. The chain employs TRBV18 and TRBJ2-3; 8 positions match TRBD2. The CDR3 extends over 17 amino acids. Losses at the gene ends were 3 bases for V and 6 bases for J; bases not matched to a gene: 14. CDR1 and CDR2 from the germline V gene are KGHSH and LQKENI.